This T cell receptor (beta chain) was retrieved from a study of blood T cell repertoires in COVID-19. TCRdb keeps only in-frame clones here, not all; method: immunoSEQ multiplex PCR. The repertoire holds 190,000 or so clones, 94% seen once, with about 0.76% in the top ten. Germline V lookup: CDR1 SGHVS, CDR2 FNYEAQ. V lost 4 bases, J lost 0 bases, and 2 bases stayed unmatched. This CDR3 has 18 residues. The sequencing input was peripheral blood. This clonotype was sampled from a man aged 25-45 years with COVID-19, enrolled during active disease. The chain recombines TRBV7-6 with TRBJ2-6; 14 bases map to TRBD2. This CDR3 reads CASSSGLAGGSGANVLTF. CDR3 DNA sequence: TGTGCCAGCAGCTCCGGACTAGCGGGGGGCTCTGGGGCCAACGTCCTGACTTTC.